These T cell receptor beta chains were read from a single sample in a study of blood T cells in healthy people across ages. TCRdb reprocessed the 5' RACE reads with MiXCR, giving one entry per CDR3 protein. Found here are 850,000 to 1,000,000 distinct CDR3 sequences, around 46% of them singletons; the top ten hold about an eighth. Material for sequencing was blood. The receptors were sampled from a man aged 30-40 years in good health. The CDR3 runs from the conserved cysteine through the conserved F or W. A D gene is named only where the DNA matches it firmly. Not every row has a clone size; where given, it reads once, few, many or a size class.

TRBJ1-5 | TRBV28 | NA | NA | 13 | CASSLRGKQPQHF | TGTGCCAGCAGTTTACGGGGGAAACAGCCCCAGCATTTT
TRBJ2-3 | TRBV5-1 | TRBD1 | NA | 15 | CASSIGQGASDTQYF | TGCGCCAGCAGCATCGGACAGGGGGCCTCAGATACGCAGTATTTT
TRBJ2-1 | TRBV20-1 | NA | few | 14 | CSASYRKDDNEQFF | TGCAGTGCTAGCTATCGGAAAGACGACAATGAGCAGTTCTTC
TRBJ2-1 | TRBV6-1 | NA | NA | 15 | CASRAGGSTYNEQFF | TGTGCCAGCAGGGCAGGGGGGAGCACCTACAATGAGCAGTTCTTC
TRBJ2-7 | TRBV20-1 | TRBD2 | NA | 15 | CSATIAGGPIYEQYF | TGCAGTGCCACAATAGCGGGGGGCCCGATCTACGAGCAGTACTTC
TRBJ2-1 | TRBV18 | TRBD2 | NA | 16 | CASSPPSWGGYGEQFF | TGTGCCAGCTCACCACCGTCTTGGGGGGGGTACGGTGAGCAGTTCTTC
TRBJ2-5 | TRBV4-1 | TRBD2 | NA | 16 | CASSQGSGGRQETQYF | TGCGCCAGCAGCCAGGGTAGCGGGGGCCGCCAAGAGACCCAGTACTTC
TRBJ1-2 | TRBV25-1 | NA | few | 13 | CASSATINYGYTF | TGTGCCAGCAGTGCCACTATTAACTATGGCTACACCTTC
TRBJ2-4 | TRBV10-3 | TRBD1 | NA | 16 | CAISEGDRGHGYGQYF | TGTGCCATCAGTGAGGGGGACAGGGGGCATGGTTACGGGCAGTACTTC
TRBJ2-1 | TRBV7-3 | NA | NA | 13 | CASREGFSDEQFF | TGTGCCAGCAGGGAGGGGTTTTCGGATGAGCAGTTCTTC
TRBJ2-1 | TRBV20-1 | TRBD2 | NA | 13 | CSAKTSGGNEQFF | TGCAGTGCTAAAACTAGCGGGGGGAATGAGCAGTTCTTC
TRBJ2-3 | TRBV6-1 | NA | NA | 15 | CASRLGASYTDTQYF | TGTGCCAGCAGACTCGGGGCCAGCTATACAGATACGCAGTATTTT
TRBJ1-2 | TRBV10-3 | NA | few | 15 | CAISEGPTSNYGYTF | TGTGCCATCAGTGAGGGACCGACAAGTAACTATGGCTACACCTTC
TRBJ2-2 | TRBV5-1 | NA | NA | 15 | CASSEKTGNTGELFF | TGCGCCAGCAGCGAAAAGACAGGGAACACCGGGGAGCTGTTTTTT
TRBJ1-2 | TRBV28 | TRBD1 | NA | 13 | CASRLGQGHGYTF | TGTGCCAGCAGGTTAGGACAGGGGCATGGCTACACCTTC
TRBJ2-7 | TRBV6-2/TRBV6-3 | NA | many | 11 | CASAATYEQYF | TGTGCCAGCGCGGCAACCTACGAGCAGTACTTC